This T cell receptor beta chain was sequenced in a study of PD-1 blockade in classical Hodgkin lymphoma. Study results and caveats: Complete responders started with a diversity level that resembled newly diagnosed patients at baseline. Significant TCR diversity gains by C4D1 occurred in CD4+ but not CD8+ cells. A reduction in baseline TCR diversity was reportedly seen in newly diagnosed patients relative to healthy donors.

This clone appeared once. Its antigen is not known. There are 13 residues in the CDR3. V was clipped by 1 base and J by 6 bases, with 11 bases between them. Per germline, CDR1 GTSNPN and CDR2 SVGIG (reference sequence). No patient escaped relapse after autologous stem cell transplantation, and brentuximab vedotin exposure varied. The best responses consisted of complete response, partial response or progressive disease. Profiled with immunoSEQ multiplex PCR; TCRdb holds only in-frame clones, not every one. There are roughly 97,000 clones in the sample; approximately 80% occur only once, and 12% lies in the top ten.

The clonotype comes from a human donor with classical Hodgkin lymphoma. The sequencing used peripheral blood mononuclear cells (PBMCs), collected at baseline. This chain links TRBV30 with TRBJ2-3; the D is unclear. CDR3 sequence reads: CAWSAQLRDTQYF. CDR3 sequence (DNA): TGTGCCTGGAGTGCACAACTCCGGGATACGCAGTATTTT.